This T cell receptor (beta chain) was identified in a study of blood T cell repertoires in COVID-19. Overall study: T cells, B-cell-depleted T cells, or PBMCs supplied cDNA or gDNA.

Authors' analysis steps: The authors estimated nucleated cell counts from reference gene primer amplification. This table comes from immunoSEQ multiplex PCR, and its TCRdb copy is limited to in-frame clones, with some not included. V and J calls plus clone size are reproduced from that table; the DNA served to infer D and trimming. The table has a few hundred thousand clones, roughly 89% seen once. Germline CDR1 reads SEHNR; CDR2 reads FQNEAQ (reference sequence). The CDR3 extends over 15 amino acids. V lost 4 bases, J lost 2 bases, and 12 bases lay in between. Those enrolled, adults aged 18 to 89 years, came from roughly 22 US areas. Participants reported their clinical history, and cohort assignment relied on those reports.

This chain joins TRBV7-9 and TRBJ2-1; the D gene is possibly TRBD1 (6 bases). Material: PBMCs or T cells enriched from blood (not recorded which). The origin of this receptor is a woman in her 30s who had recovered from COVID-19. CDR3 DNA sequence: TGTGCCAGCAGCTCCCCAGGGGATACCTACAATGAGCAGTTCTTC. Translation gives CASSSPGDTYNEQFF.